This T cell receptor beta chain stems from a study of tumor-infiltrating lymphocytes in primary liver carcinoma. Overall study context: Patients included men and women of 30 to 69 years.

Findings and limits, study-wide: Blood fell significantly below tumors in its top-250-clone fraction (p = 0.039). Tumor-adjacent and tumor-blood pairs overlapped less than tumor region pairs did.

Reverse transcription of approximately 0.55 ug total RNA with a constant-region primer produced TCR beta cDNA. Amplification in three nested multiplex PCR rounds with slightly modified ARM-PCR gave rise to TCR beta libraries. Rounds one and two of PCR, each of 10 cycles, were primed with TRBV1-TRBV30 forward primers and a C-beta reverse primer. MiXCR, run by TCRdb on the multiplex PCR reads, gives a single entry per CDR3 protein. The table records approximately 80,000 distinct CDR3 sequences, roughly two thirds of them present only once. The CDR3 extends over 14 amino acids. Germline CDR1 is MDHEN and CDR2 is SYDVKM. Of note for this clonotype: Antigen unknown. Given a much more abundant clone one base away, this may be a read error.

Total RNA and DNA came together from approximately 20-30 mg of bulk tissue without cell sorting. The sequenced sample consisted of tumor-adjacent normal liver tissue. The genes are TRBV28 and TRBJ2-7; 9 bases map to TRBD2. The receptor was derived from a man aged 35-49 years with primary liver carcinoma and hepatitis B virus infection. CDR3 loop: CAGSLLAGMYEQYF. The CDR3 DNA sequence: TGTGCCGGCAGCCTTCTAGCGGGAATGTACGAGCAGTACTTC.